This paragraph covers one T cell receptor beta chain sequence. The data belong to a study of blood T cell repertoires in COVID-19. Across the study: Samples came from the United States, Italy and Spain, spanning acute and convalescent COVID-19. PBMCs, B-cell-depleted T cells, or T cells were the source of the cDNA or gDNA that made up the material.

In the original analysis: Estimation of nucleated cell counts was performed using reference gene primer amplification. The repertoire was sequenced with immunoSEQ multiplex PCR; TCRdb's copy has only in-frame clones and lacks some. D and trimming were read from the DNA, whereas the V and J calls and clone size are those reported in that table. The sample yields approximately 100,000 clones, 75% to 90% seen once. Germline V gives CDR1 MNHEY, CDR2 SVGEGT. V gave up 6 bases and J gave up 1 base; unmatched junction bases: 5. This CDR3 contains 14 residues. The clonotype was recovered from a human donor with acute or convalescent COVID-19. The donor label of this sample is uncertain. Sequences were obtained from peripheral blood. The V call is TRBV6-2 or TRBV6-3, the J call TRBJ2-5, with 7 nucleotides matching TRBD2. The CDR3 sequence is CASSASGTQETQYF. CDR3 nucleotide sequence: TGTGCCAGCAGCGCCAGCGGGACCCAAGAGACCCAGTACTTC.